This T cell receptor beta chain was found in a study of T cell repertoires in cytomegalovirus infection. Study-level background: Peptides in the study included HLA-C-restricted and HLA-B-restricted CMV epitopes. An indication of both CMV infection and matching HLA type came from public TCR beta signatures. Findings and caveats of the study: Within the response measured ex vivo, HLA-C-restricted CMV-specific TCR beta clonotypes were dominant. Identification of carriers of CMV plus the relevant HLA was achieved through cumulative public TCR beta family frequency.

V lost 7 bases and J lost 8; bases outside the gene matches: 9. The CDR3 is 14 amino acids. Germline CDR1 reads MNHEY; CDR2 reads SVGAGI. TCRdb recomputed calls from the reads with MiXCR, one row per CDR3 protein. The table shows about 770,000 distinct CDR3 sequences, with 25% to 30% occurring only once. Of note for this clonotype: Its antigen is still unknown.

The material was cultured CD8+ T cells from PBMCs, obtained from culture after CMV antigen stimulation. The sequence derives from a human donor in good health (CMV status not recorded). Some clones in this sample may be carry-over from other donors' samples. This chain joins TRBV6-5 and TRBJ2-1; TRBD1 agrees at 9 bases. The CDR3 reads CASIPGQGFDEQFF. Here the CDR3 DNA reads TGTGCCAGCATCCCGGGACAGGGCTTCGATGAGCAGTTCTTC.